This TCR beta chain was sequenced during a study of human T cells and chemical hapten exposure. Whole-study results and caveats: There was no change with DPC sensitization in TCRs above 1 in 1000 frequency.

On this clonotype itself: The antigen is undetermined. A junction boundary mismatches the germline segment, possibly from a read error.

Unique molecular identifiers were attached to individual cDNA molecules during library preparation. Authors' methods: Sample-level TCR yields exhibited a median of around 93,000, with a range of roughly 20,000 to 750,000. TCRdb analysed the RACE reads with MiXCR anew, one entry per CDR3 protein. In this record, the V and J calls reflect TCRdb's handling and not the investigators' own analysis. The sample has tens of thousands of distinct CDR3 sequences, approximately 10% seen once. Time point described: healthy volunteer bleed at 2 weeks. Sequencing started from total RNA isolated from unfractionated whole blood. The sequenced material came from whole blood. The clonotype originates from a female donor in good health. Some clones in this sample may be carry-over from other donors' samples.

The CDR3 loop is CVSSTGQEATNEKLFF. DNA for the CDR3: TGTGTCAGCAGCACGGGACAGGAAGCAACTAATGAAAAACTGTTTTTT. V gene TRBV12-3 or TRBV12-4 combines with J gene TRBJ1-4; 8 bases fit TRBD1. The CDR3 has 16 amino acids.